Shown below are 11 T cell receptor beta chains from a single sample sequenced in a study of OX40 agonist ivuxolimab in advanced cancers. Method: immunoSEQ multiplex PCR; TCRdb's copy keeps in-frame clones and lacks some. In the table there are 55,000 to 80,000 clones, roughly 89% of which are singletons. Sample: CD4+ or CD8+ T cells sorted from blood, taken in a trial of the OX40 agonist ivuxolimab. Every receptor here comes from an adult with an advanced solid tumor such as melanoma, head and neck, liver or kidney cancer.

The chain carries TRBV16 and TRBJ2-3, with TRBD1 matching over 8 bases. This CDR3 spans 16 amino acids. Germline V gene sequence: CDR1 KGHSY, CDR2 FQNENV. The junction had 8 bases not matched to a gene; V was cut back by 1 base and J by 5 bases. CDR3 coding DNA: TGTGCCAGCAGCCAATTTGGTGGACAGGGAAGAGATACGCAGTATTTT. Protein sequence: CASSQFGGQGRDTQYF. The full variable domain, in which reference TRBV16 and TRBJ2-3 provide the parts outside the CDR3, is GEEVAQTPKHLVRGEGQKAKLYCAPIKGHSYVFWYQQVLKNEFKFLISFQNENVFDETGMPKERFSAKCLPNSPCSLEIQATKLEDSAVYFCASSQFGGQGRDTQYFGPGTRLTVL.

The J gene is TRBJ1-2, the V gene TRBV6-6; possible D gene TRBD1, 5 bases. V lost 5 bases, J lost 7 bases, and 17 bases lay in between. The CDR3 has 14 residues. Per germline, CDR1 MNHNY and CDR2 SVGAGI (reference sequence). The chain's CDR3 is CASSRTDTLPGYTF. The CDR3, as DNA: TGTGCCAGCAGTCGGACGGACACCCTCCCTGGCTACACCTTC.

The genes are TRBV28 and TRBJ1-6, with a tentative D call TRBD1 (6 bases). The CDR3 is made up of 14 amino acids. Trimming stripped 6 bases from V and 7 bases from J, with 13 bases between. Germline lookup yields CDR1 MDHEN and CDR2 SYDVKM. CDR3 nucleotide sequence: TGTGCCAGCAGGGTGACAGGCTCAAATTCACCCCTCCACTTT. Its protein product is CASRVTGSNSPLHF.

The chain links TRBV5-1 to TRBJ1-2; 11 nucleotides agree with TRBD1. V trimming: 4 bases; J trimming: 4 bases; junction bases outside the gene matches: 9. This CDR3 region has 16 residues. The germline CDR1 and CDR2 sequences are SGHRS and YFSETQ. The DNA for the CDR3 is TGCGCCAGCAGCCCCGACGGACAGGGGGCCTCCTATGGCTACACCTTC. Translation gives CASSPDGQGASYGYTF. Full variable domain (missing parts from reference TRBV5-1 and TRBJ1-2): KAGVTQTPRYLIKTRGQQVTLSCSPISGHRSVSWYQQTPGQGLQFLFEYFSETQRNKGNFPGRFSGRQFSNSRSEMNVSTLELGDSALYLCASSPDGQGASYGYTFGSGTRLTVV.

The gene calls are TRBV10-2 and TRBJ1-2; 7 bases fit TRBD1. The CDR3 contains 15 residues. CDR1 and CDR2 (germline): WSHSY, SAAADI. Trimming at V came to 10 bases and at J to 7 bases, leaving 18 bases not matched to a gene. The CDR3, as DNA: TGCGCCACCACAGATTCAGGGGGTGGAGGTGCTGGCTACACCTTC. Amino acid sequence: CATTDSGGGGAGYTF.

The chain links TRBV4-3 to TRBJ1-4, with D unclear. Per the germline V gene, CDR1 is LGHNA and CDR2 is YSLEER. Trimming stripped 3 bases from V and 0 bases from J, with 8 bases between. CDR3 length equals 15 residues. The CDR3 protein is CASSQHIATNEKLFF. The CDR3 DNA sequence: TGCGCCAGCAGCCAGCACATTGCAACTAATGAAAAACTGTTTTTT.

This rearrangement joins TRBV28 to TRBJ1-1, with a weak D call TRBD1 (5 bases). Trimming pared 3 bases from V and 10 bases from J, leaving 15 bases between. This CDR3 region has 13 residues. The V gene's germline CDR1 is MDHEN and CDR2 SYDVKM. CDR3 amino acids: CASSLRDPLVAFF. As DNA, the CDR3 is TGTGCCAGCAGTTTGCGGGACCCTTTGGTAGCTTTCTTT.

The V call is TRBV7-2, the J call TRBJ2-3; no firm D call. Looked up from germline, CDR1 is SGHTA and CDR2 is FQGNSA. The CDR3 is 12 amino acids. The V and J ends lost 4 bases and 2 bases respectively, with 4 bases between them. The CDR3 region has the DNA TGTGCCAGCAGCTACCTCACAGATACGCAGTATTTT. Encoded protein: CASSYLTDTQYF.

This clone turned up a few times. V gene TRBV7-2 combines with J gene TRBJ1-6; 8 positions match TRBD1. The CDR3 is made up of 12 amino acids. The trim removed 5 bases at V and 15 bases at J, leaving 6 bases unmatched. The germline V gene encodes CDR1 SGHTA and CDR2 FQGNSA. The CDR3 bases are TGTGCCAGCAGCGCGAACACAGGGGGCCTCCACTTT. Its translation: CASSANTGGLHF.

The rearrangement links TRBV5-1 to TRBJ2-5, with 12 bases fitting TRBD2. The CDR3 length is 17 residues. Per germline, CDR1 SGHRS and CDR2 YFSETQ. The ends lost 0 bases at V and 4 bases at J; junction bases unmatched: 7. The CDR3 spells CASSLDLASGGAETQYF. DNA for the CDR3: TGCGCCAGCAGCTTGGATCTGGCTAGCGGGGGGGCAGAGACCCAGTACTTC.

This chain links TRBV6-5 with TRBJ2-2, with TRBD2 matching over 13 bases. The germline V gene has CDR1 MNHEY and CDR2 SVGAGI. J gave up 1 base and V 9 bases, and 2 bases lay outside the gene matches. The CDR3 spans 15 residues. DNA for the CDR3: TGTGCCAGTCGACTAGCGGGGGGGAACACCGGGGAGCTGTTTTTT. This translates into CASRLAGGNTGELFF.